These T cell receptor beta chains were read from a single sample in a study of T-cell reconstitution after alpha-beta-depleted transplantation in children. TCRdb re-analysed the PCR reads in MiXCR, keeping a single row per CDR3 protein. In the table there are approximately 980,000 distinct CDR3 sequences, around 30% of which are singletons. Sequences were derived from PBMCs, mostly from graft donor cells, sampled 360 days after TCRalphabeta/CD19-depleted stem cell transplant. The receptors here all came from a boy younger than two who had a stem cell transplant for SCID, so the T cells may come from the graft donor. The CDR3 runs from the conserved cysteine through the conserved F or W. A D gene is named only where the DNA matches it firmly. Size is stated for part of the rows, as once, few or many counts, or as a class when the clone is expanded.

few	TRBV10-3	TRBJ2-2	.	CAISGGLFTGELFF	TGTGCCATCAGTGGGGGACTTTTCACCGGGGAGCTGTTTTTT
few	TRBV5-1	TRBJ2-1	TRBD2	CASSLEAGDYNEQFF	TGCGCCAGCAGCTTGGAGGCGGGGGACTACAATGAGCAGTTCTTC
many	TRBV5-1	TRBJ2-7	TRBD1	CASSSTGGEQYF	TGCGCCAGCAGCTCAACAGGGGGCGAGCAGTACTTC
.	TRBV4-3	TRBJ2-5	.	CASSQDLAGKETQYF	TGCGCCAGCAGCCAAGATCTGGCGGGGAAAGAGACCCAGTACTTC
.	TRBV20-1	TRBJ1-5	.	CSAGSEGIPSGQPQHF	TGCAGTGCTGGGTCGGAGGGTATCCCTTCGGGTCAGCCCCAGCATTTT
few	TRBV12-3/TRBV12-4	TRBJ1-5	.	CASRRGARQPQHF	TGTGCCTCCAGACGGGGGGCTCGTCAGCCCCAGCATTTT
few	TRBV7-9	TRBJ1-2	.	CASSLRGPTYGYGYTF	TGTGCCAGCAGCTTAAGAGGGCCCACCTATGGCTATGGCTACACCTTC
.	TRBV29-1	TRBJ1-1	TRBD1	CSVEDLGQGGLTEAFF	TGCAGCGTTGAAGATCTGGGACAGGGAGGTCTCACTGAAGCTTTCTTT
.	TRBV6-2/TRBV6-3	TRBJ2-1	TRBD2	CASKDGGAANEQFF	TGTGCCAGCAAAGACGGGGGGGCCGCTAATGAGCAGTTCTTC
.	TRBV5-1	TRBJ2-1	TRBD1	CASRPLGQGAQEQFF	TGCGCCAGCAGGCCTCTTGGACAGGGGGCCCAGGAGCAGTTCTTC
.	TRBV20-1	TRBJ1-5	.	CSAFEAGYNQPQHF	TGCAGTGCTTTCGAGGCCGGGTACAATCAGCCCCAGCATTTT
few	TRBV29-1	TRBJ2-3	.	CSVERGSSTDTQYF	TGCAGCGTTGAAAGAGGATCTAGCACAGATACGCAGTATTTT
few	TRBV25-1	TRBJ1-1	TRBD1	CASSDPTGGVNTEAFF	TGTGCCAGCAGTGACCCGACAGGGGGTGTGAACACTGAAGCTTTCTTT
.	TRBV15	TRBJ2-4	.	CATSRDGAIAKNIQYF	TGTGCCACCAGCAGAGATGGCGCGATAGCCAAAAACATTCAGTACTTC
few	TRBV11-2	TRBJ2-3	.	CASSFTGLITDTQYF	TGTGCCAGCAGCTTTACAGGATTAATCACAGATACGCAGTATTTT
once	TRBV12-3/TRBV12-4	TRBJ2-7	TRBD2	CASSQGTSGGLNYEQYF	TGTGCCAGCAGTCAAGGGACTAGCGGGGGCCTCAACTACGAACAGTACTTC
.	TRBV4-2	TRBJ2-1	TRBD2	CASSQGTRIWGLNEQFF	TGTGCCAGCAGCCAGGGGACTAGAATTTGGGGTCTCAATGAGCAGTTCTTC
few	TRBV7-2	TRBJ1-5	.	CASSPINQPQHF	TGTGCCAGCAGCCCCATAAATCAGCCCCAGCATTTT
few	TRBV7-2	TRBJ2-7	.	CASSLFGRTLEQYF	TGTGCCAGCAGCTTATTTGGACGGACCTTGGAGCAGTACTTC
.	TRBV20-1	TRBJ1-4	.	CSAMPLGRVAGEKLFF	TGCAGTGCTATGCCCCTAGGACGGGTCGCGGGTGAAAAACTGTTTTTT
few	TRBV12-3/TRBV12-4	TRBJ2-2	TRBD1	CASSWFGTGSTGELFF	TGTGCCAGCAGTTGGTTTGGGACAGGGAGTACCGGGGAGCTGTTTTTT
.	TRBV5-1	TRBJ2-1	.	CASSRQENYNEQFF	TGCGCCAGCAGCCGCCAGGAAAACTACAATGAGCAGTTCTTC
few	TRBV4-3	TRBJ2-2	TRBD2	CASSPTPAGRNTGELFF	TGCGCCAGCAGCCCGACCCCAGCGGGGAGGAACACCGGGGAGCTGTTTTTT
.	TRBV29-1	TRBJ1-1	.	CSVAPGHQNTEAFF	TGCAGCGTGGCCCCGGGACACCAGAACACTGAAGCTTTCTTT
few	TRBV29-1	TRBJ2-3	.	CSVNEGDTQYF	TGCAGCGTTAACGAGGGAGATACGCAGTATTTT